A single sample gave rise to the 32 T cell receptor beta chains below, sequenced in a study of neurological immune-mediated disorders. TCRdb passed the 5' RACE reads through MiXCR, listing each CDR3 protein once. The sample includes 60,000 or so distinct CDR3 sequences, roughly 10% seen only once; the top ten take about 1.7%. Sequenced sample: PBMCs. Receptors originate from a man aged 60 to 69 in good health.

This clonotype was picked up many times. The chain is built from TRBV20-1 and TRBJ2-2; 14 nucleotides match TRBD2. Per the germline V gene, CDR1 is DFQATT and CDR2 is SNEGSKA (reference sequence). The CDR3 runs to 16 residues. V was pared by 1 base and J by 5 bases, with 3 bases of the junction left unmatched. The CDR3 sequence: CSARGLAGGRTGELFF. As DNA, the CDR3 is TGCAGTGCTAGAGGACTAGCGGGGGGGCGGACCGGGGAGCTGTTTTTT.

Details on this clonotype: A read error may account for a junction end that differs from germline. The CDR3 DNA sequence: TGTGCCAACAGTTTTTCGGCAGCCTTTTCAAATTCACCCCTCAACTTT. Amino acid sequence: CANSFSAAFSNSPLNF. The gene calls are TRBV12-3 or TRBV12-4 and TRBJ1-6; D gene uncertain. The CDR3 runs 16 residues.

At least ten counts were recorded for this clonotype. The V gene is TRBV6-5, the J gene TRBJ2-2, with 8 nucleotides matching TRBD2. This CDR3 region has 17 residues. CDR1 MNHEY and CDR2 SVGAGI come from the germline V gene. J was trimmed by 7 bases and V by 0 bases; bases with no gene match: 10. CDR3 coding DNA: TGTGCCAGCAGTTACTCAGGGCTAGCGGGCCAAAGCGGGGAGCTGTTTTTT. It encodes CASSYSGLAGQSGELFF.

In this sample, this clonotype turned up many times. The V call is TRBV6-5, the J call TRBJ2-1; 8 bases align to TRBD2. There are 15 residues in the CDR3. Germline CDR1 MNHEY, CDR2 SVGAGI. The V and J ends lost 5 bases and 3 bases, in that order; junction bases with no gene match: 6. The DNA for the CDR3 is TGTGCCAGCAGTCCCTCGCTAGCGGGCTACAATGAGCAGTTCTTC. Translated: CASSPSLAGYNEQFF.

As to this clonotype: A much larger clonotype is one base distant, so this may be a read error. This sequence joins TRBV20-1 and TRBJ2-7, with D possibly TRBD1 on 5 matching bases. This CDR3 comprises 14 residues. Germline V gives CDR1 DFQATT, CDR2 SNEGSKA (reference sequence). V lost 1 base and J lost 5, with 15 bases in between. CDR3 bases: TGCAGTGCTAGAGCCCCTCAGGGTCGTGACGAGCAGTACTTC. Amino acid sequence: CSARAPQGRDEQYF.

At least ten counts were recorded for this clonotype. The rearrangement uses TRBV5-1 and TRBJ1-1; TRBD1 aligns across 11 bases. J gave up 4 bases and V 3 bases, and 8 bases lay outside the gene matches. The germline CDR1 and CDR2 sequences are SGHRS and YFSETQ. The CDR3 has 16 amino acids. The chain's CDR3 is CASSWRDRGTATEAFF. The CDR3 DNA sequence: TGCGCCAGCAGCTGGCGGGACAGGGGGACTGCCACTGAAGCTTTCTTT.

On this clonotype: A read error may explain this, as a much larger clone is one base away. This sequence joins TRBV28 and TRBJ1-1; a weak D match, TRBD1 (5 bases). The CDR3 is 12 amino acids. Germline V gene data show CDR1 as MDHEN and CDR2 as SYDVKM. V was shortened by 6 bases and J by 5 bases, with 10 bases between the two germline ends. CDR3 sequence: CASSTTVTEAFF. Written as DNA, the CDR3 is TGTGCCAGCAGCACGACAGTGACTGAAGCTTTCTTT. Full variable domain (outside the CDR3, taken from reference TRBV28 and TRBJ1-1): DVKVTQSSRYLVKRTGEKVFLECVQDMDHENMFWYRQDPGLGLRLIYFSYDVKMKEKGDIPEGYSVSREKKERFSLILESASTNQTSMYLCASSTTVTEAFFGQGTRLTVV.

About this clonotype itself: A much larger clone lies one base from this, so it may be a read error. This rearrangement joins TRBV3-1 to TRBJ1-3, with D maybe TRBD1 (6 bases). CDR1 is LGHDT and CDR2 is YNNKEL in the germline V gene (reference sequence). This CDR3 has 15 residues. The CDR3 loop is CASSQAGTSGNIIYF. In DNA form, the CDR3 reads TGTGCCAGCAGCCAGGCCGGGACATCTGGAAACATCATATATTTT.

This clonotype was detected ten times or more. The chain joins TRBV7-2 to TRBJ1-3; 9 bases align to TRBD1. The V and J ends lost 5 bases and 2 bases, in that order; junction bases with no gene match: 7. This CDR3 is 16 amino acids long. The V gene's germline CDR1 is SGHTA and CDR2 FQGNSA. The CDR3 region has the DNA TGTGCCAGCAGCCCAGATAGGACAGGGGCTGGAAACACCATATATTTT. Its translation: CASSPDRTGAGNTIYF.

This clonotype has a count of ten or more. J is TRBJ1-5 and V is TRBV5-1, with 7 bases lining up with TRBD1. Germline V gene sequence: CDR1 SGHRS, CDR2 YFSETQ. CDR3 length equals 15 residues. Unmatched junction bases numbered 5, after V lost 1 base and J lost 4 bases. Here the CDR3 DNA reads TGCGCCAGCAGCTTGACAGGGGAGGGGAATCAGCCCCAGCATTTT. Translating gives CASSLTGEGNQPQHF.

The chain employs TRBV6-6 and TRBJ2-7; no firm D call. The germline gives CDR1 MNHNY, CDR2 SVGAGI (reference sequence). V shed 6 bases and J shed 10 bases, with 16 bases lying between them. The CDR3 has 12 residues. The CDR3: CASSPLVGDQYF. DNA of the CDR3: TGTGCCAGCAGCCCCCTCGTTGGCGACCAGTACTTC.

This clonotype was seen many times. V gene TRBV20-1 combines with J gene TRBJ1-5, with D unclear. CDR1 DFQATT and CDR2 SNEGSKA come from the germline V gene (reference sequence). This CDR3 has 14 amino acids. V was clipped by 2 bases and J by 0 bases, with 8 bases between them. The CDR3 loop reads CSARKPASNQPQHF. In nucleotides, the CDR3 is TGCAGTGCTAGAAAACCAGCTAGCAATCAGCCCCAGCATTTT.

The table lists this clonotype with many counts. The chain recombines TRBV7-9 with TRBJ1-5; possible D gene TRBD1, 6 bases. V dropped 4 bases and J dropped 6 bases, with 22 bases sitting between them. The CDR3 loop spans 17 amino acids. CDR1 is SEHNR and CDR2 is FQNEAQ in the germline V gene (reference sequence). The CDR3 DNA follows: TGTGCCAGCAGCTCAACCGCCCGGGACACCCAGCTTCAGCCCCAGCATTTT. Its protein is CASSSTARDTQLQPQHF.

This clonotype was seen ten or more times. The V and J genes are TRBV5-1 and TRBJ1-6; D remains ambiguous. Per the germline V gene, CDR1 is SGHRS and CDR2 is YFSETQ. The length of the CDR3 is 15 residues. V was trimmed by 0 bases and J by 5 bases, leaving 9 bases between them. The CDR3 sequence is CASSLDRVNNSPLHF. The DNA for the CDR3 is TGCGCCAGCAGCTTGGATCGAGTAAATAATTCACCCCTCCACTTT. The full variable domain, its missing parts supplied by reference TRBV5-1 and TRBJ1-6, is KAGVTQTPRYLIKTRGQQVTLSCSPISGHRSVSWYQQTPGQGLQFLFEYFSETQRNKGNFPGRFSGRQFSNSRSEMNVSTLELGDSALYLCASSLDRVNNSPLHFGNGTRLTVT.

This clonotype was detected many times. CDR3 sequence: CASSSPGTAQETQYF. The CDR3, as DNA: TGTGCCAGCAGCTCACCAGGGACAGCCCAAGAGACCCAGTACTTC. The chain carries TRBV7-3 and TRBJ2-5, with 7 nucleotides matching TRBD1. V lost 4 bases and J lost 1; bases outside the gene matches: 6. Germline-derived CDR1 and CDR2 are SGHTA and FQGTGA. This CDR3 comprises 15 residues.

This clonotype showed up many times. The V gene is TRBV20-1, the J gene TRBJ1-5; perhaps TRBD1 as D (6 bases). V shed 5 bases and J shed 4 bases, with 15 bases lying between them. The CDR3 sequence is 14 residues long. CDR1 and CDR2 from the germline V gene are DFQATT and SNEGSKA (reference sequence). This CDR3 is CSAATGTPNQPQHF. CDR3 in DNA: TGCAGTGCTGCTACCGGGACACCTAATCAGCCCCAGCATTTT.

Many counts were recorded for this clonotype. The V call is TRBV29-1, the J call TRBJ1-1, with D perhaps matching TRBD1 (6 bases). The germline V gene has CDR1 SQVTM and CDR2 ANQGSEA. The CDR3 extends over 12 amino acids. The V gene lost 8 bases and the J gene lost 4 bases, with 14 bases spanning the gap. For the CDR3, the DNA is TGCAGCAGTGATAAGGGGGGCACTGAAGCTTTCTTT. It yields the protein CSSDKGGTEAFF.

This clonotype was picked up many times. This chain connects TRBV3-1 to TRBJ1-2; D not resolved. CDR1 is LGHDT and CDR2 is YNNKEL in the germline V gene (reference sequence). The CDR3 sequence is 16 residues long. Trimming stripped 2 bases from V and 1 base from J, with 14 bases between. The CDR3 DNA sequence: TGTGCCAGCAGCCAATTGGGAATTGAGGGTAACTATGGCTACACCTTC. Residues: CASSQLGIEGNYGYTF. Full variable domain (remainder filled in from reference TRBV3-1 and TRBJ1-2): DTAVSQTPKYLVTQMGNDKSIKCEQNLGHDTMYWYKQDSKKFLKIMFSYNNKELIINETVPNRFSPKSPDKAHLNLHINSLELGDSAVYFCASSQLGIEGNYGYTFGSGTRLTVV.

Concerning this clonotype itself: One base away lies a much larger clone, so this may be a sequencing read error. The CDR3 ends on some other residue instead of the conserved phenylalanine or tryptophan, so this is likely a read error. The chain recombines TRBV4-2 with TRBJ1-3, with D possibly being TRBD1 (6 bases). Germline CDR1 reads LGHNA; CDR2 reads YNFKEQ. V lost 4 bases to trimming and J lost 4 bases, with 17 bases between them. The CDR3 is 16 amino acids. CDR3 residues: CASSLLGGESGNTIYS. The CDR3 DNA reads as TGTGCCAGCAGCCTCCTAGGGGGGGAGTCCGGAAACACCATATATTCT.

This clonotype was seen repeatedly, ten times or more. The V call is TRBV5-1, the J call TRBJ1-1; unclear D gene. V lost 0 bases and J 2 bases, leaving 14 bases between the germline ends. Germline assignment: CDR1 SGHRS and CDR2 YFSETQ. The CDR3 loop spans 16 amino acids. The CDR3 bases are TGCGCCAGCAGCTTGGCCGGAGGAGGCAGAAACACTGAAGCTTTCTTT. Its translation: CASSLAGGGRNTEAFF.

This clonotype was observed many times. V usage is TRBV6-2 or TRBV6-3 and J usage is TRBJ1-5; TRBD1 agrees at 10 bases. The V segment lost 2 bases and the J segment 7 bases; nucleotides outside the gene matches: 5. The CDR3 consists of 15 residues. Looked up from germline, CDR1 is MNHEY and CDR2 is SVGEGT. The CDR3 loop is CASSYETGGSQPQHF. The CDR3 DNA is TGTGCCAGCAGTTACGAGACAGGGGGCTCCCAGCCCCAGCATTTT.

This clonotype was seen ten or more times. The CDR3 DNA sequence: TGTGCCAGCAGCCCCCAGGGTATCTATAATTCACCCCTCCACTTT. Its protein product is CASSPQGIYNSPLHF. The chain carries TRBV7-2 and TRBJ1-6; perhaps TRBD1 as D (5 bases). V lost 5 bases to trimming and J lost 3 bases, with 11 bases between them. Germline CDR1 is SGHTA and CDR2 is FQGNSA. The CDR3 is made up of 15 amino acids.

In its sample, this clonotype was seen many times. This chain links TRBV6-5 with TRBJ1-4, with 11 positions matching TRBD1. CDR3 length: 15 residues. The V and J ends lost 5 bases and 8 bases, in that order; junction bases with no gene match: 7. The germline V gene has CDR1 MNHEY and CDR2 SVGAGI. The CDR3 loop reads CASSTGTGGLEKLFF. In nucleotides, the CDR3 is TGTGCCAGCAGTACTGGGACAGGGGGACTAGAAAAACTGTTTTTT.

About this clonotype: A read error may account for a junction end that differs from germline. The V gene is TRBV6-2 or TRBV6-3, the J gene TRBJ2-6, with D possibly TRBD1 on 6 matching bases. The CDR3 runs to 19 residues. Germline assignment: CDR1 MNHEY and CDR2 SVGEGT. The CDR3 loop is CASIEGSGQIIPGTNVLTF. CDR3 nucleotide sequence: TGTGCCAGCATAGAGGGATCTGGACAGATTATTCCTGGGACCAACGTCCTGACTTTC.

Many counts were recorded for this clonotype. The chain carries TRBV20-1 and TRBJ1-2; tentatively, D is TRBD1 (6 bases). In germline, CDR1 is DFQATT, CDR2 SNEGSKA (reference sequence). This CDR3 is built from 13 residues. V was cut by 3 bases and J by 4 bases, with 12 bases left in between. CDR3 loop: CSASREGGYGYTF. CDR3 coding DNA: TGCAGTGCTAGTAGGGAGGGGGGCTATGGCTACACCTTC.

This clonotype was seen at least ten times. The chain is built from TRBV12-3 or TRBV12-4 and TRBJ2-3; no firm D call. V lost 3 bases and J lost 2, with 12 bases in between. The CDR3 is 15 amino acids. DNA for the CDR3: TGTGCCAGCAGTTTCTGGGATTCCTTCACAGATACGCAGTATTTT. Protein sequence: CASSFWDSFTDTQYF.

In its sample, this clonotype was seen many times. V gene TRBV9 combines with J gene TRBJ2-2; 7 bases fit TRBD1. V shed 2 bases and J 4 bases; nucleotides not matched to a gene: 2. The germline V gene encodes CDR1 SGDLS and CDR2 YYNGEE. The CDR3 has 14 residues. CDR3 sequence reads: CASSVAGGTGELFF. In DNA, the CDR3 is TGTGCCAGCAGCGTTGCAGGGGGCACCGGGGAGCTGTTTTTT.

This clonotype has at least ten counts. The genes are TRBV6-5 and TRBJ2-7; 8 bases fit TRBD1. The CDR3 is 14 amino acids. The V gene's germline CDR1 is MNHEY and CDR2 SVGAGI. Trimming at V came to 6 bases and at J to 2 bases, leaving 6 bases not matched to a gene. CDR3: CASRTRTGPYEQYF. As DNA, the CDR3 is TGTGCCAGCAGGACCCGGACAGGGCCCTACGAGCAGTACTTC.

This clonotype was detected many times. The chain uses TRBV29-1 and TRBJ1-1; 10 bases are shared with TRBD1. The CDR3 runs 14 residues. Germline V CDR1 and CDR2: SQVTM, ANQGSEA. After removal of 7 bases from V and 3 bases from J, the junction contained 8 bases not matched to a gene. The CDR3 here is CSASRGTGDTEAFF. The CDR3, as DNA: TGCAGCGCCTCTCGGGGGACAGGGGACACTGAAGCTTTCTTT.

In this sample, this clonotype turned up many times. The chain couples TRBV4-3 to TRBJ2-7; 8 nucleotides agree with TRBD2. V was clipped by 0 bases and J by 5 bases; unmatched bases: 9. This CDR3 spans 16 amino acids. Germline V CDR1 and CDR2: LGHNA, YSLEER. CDR3 sequence: CASSQEPGGRGDEQYF. The CDR3 region has the DNA TGCGCCAGCAGCCAAGAGCCGGGAGGGAGGGGGGACGAGCAGTACTTC.

This clonotype was counted at least ten times. The chain uses TRBV5-5 and TRBJ1-5, with D hard to call. This CDR3 has 12 amino acids. CDR1 is SGHKS and CDR2 is YYEKEE in the germline V gene (reference sequence). Trimming left V 1 base short and J 5 bases short, with 4 bases between. This CDR3 reads CASSLYDQPQHF. The CDR3 DNA is TGTGCCAGCAGCTTGTATGATCAGCCCCAGCATTTT.

This clonotype came up many times. This chain uses TRBV12-5 with TRBJ1-1, with D perhaps TRBD1 (5 bases). The CDR3 spans 14 residues. Germline-derived CDR1 and CDR2 are LGHNT and FRNRAP. Trimming stripped 2 bases from V and 5 bases from J, with 12 bases between. As DNA, the CDR3 is TGTGCTAGTGGTTTGACGGCAGGGAGTACTGAAGCTTTCTTT. Amino acid sequence: CASGLTAGSTEAFF.